This TCR beta chain was retrieved from a study of blood T cell repertoires in COVID-19. Study-level background: Donors in the United States, Italy and Spain gave samples during acute or convalescent COVID-19. Nucleic acid was either cDNA or gDNA, and it came from T cells, B-cell-depleted T cells, or PBMCs.

Sequencing used immunoSEQ multiplex PCR; TCRdb keeps in-frame clones, though not all of them. The top ten hold under 8.5% of the sample, which has 350,000 to 400,000 clones, 75% to 90% seen once. Seattle enrolled patients during active infection and tracked them longitudinally. V trimming: 6 bases; J trimming: 3 bases; junction bases outside the gene matches: 5. The CDR3 loop spans 15 amino acids. Germline CDR1 MNHEY, CDR2 SVGAGI. This TCR came from a woman between 55 and 75 years old with COVID-19, enrolled during active disease. Input material: peripheral blood. J is TRBJ2-2 and V is TRBV6-5; 9 bases line up with TRBD2. The DNA for the CDR3 is TGTGCCAGCAGCGCGGGGGGGCCGGACACCGGGGAGCTGTTTTTT. Its protein product is CASSAGGPDTGELFF.